What follows describes a single TCR beta chain. This record comes from a study of CD8 T cells in Susac syndrome. An input of about 0.45 to 1 ug of RNA was subjected to reverse transcription using random hexamers. In TCRdb, the immunoSEQ multiplex PCR reads were re-called with MiXCR into one record per CDR3 protein. There are fewer than 250,000 distinct CDR3 sequences in the sample; about 94% occur only once, and around 0.14% lies in the top ten. The germline CDR1 and CDR2 sequences are DFQATT and SNEGSKA (reference sequence). V was clipped by 0 bases and J by 2 bases, with 10 bases between them. This CDR3 comprises 14 residues.

The receptor was isolated from a human donor with multiple sclerosis. The sequenced sample consisted of CD8+ T cells from PBMCs. J is TRBJ2-5 and V is TRBV20-1; D unclear. CDR3: CSAREVPVQETQYF. CDR3 sequence (DNA): TGCAGTGCTAGAGAAGTACCGGTACAAGAGACCCAGTACTTC.